Shown below are 15 T cell receptor beta chains from a single sample sequenced in a study of T cells after yellow fever vaccination. TCRdb analysed the 5' RACE reads with MiXCR anew, one entry per CDR3 protein. The repertoire holds more than 350,000 distinct CDR3 sequences, with roughly 12% as singletons. This specimen consisted of PBMCs, obtained on the day of the first yellow fever vaccination. These receptors originate from a young man who received the YFV17D yellow fever vaccine.

Ten or more counts support this clonotype. This chain links TRBV7-2 with TRBJ2-3; TRBD2 agrees at 7 bases. The CDR3 spans 13 residues. V lost 8 bases and J lost 3; bases outside the gene matches: 5. In germline, CDR1 is SGHTA, CDR2 FQGNSA. This chain's CDR3 is CASRRTSTDTQYF. In DNA, the CDR3 is TGTGCCAGCCGGCGGACTAGTACAGATACGCAGTATTTT.

This clonotype appeared a few times. This rearrangement joins TRBV6-1 to TRBJ1-3; D might be TRBD1 (5 bases). CDR3 length equals 15 residues. Germline V gene sequence: CDR1 MNHNS, CDR2 SASEGT. Trimming took 5 bases from V and 4 from J, leaving 15 bases between them. CDR3 nucleotide sequence: TGTGCCAGCAGTACCCTTCGACGACAGGGAAACACCATATATTTT. It translates to CASSTLRRQGNTIYF.

There are a few counts of this clonotype. This chain connects TRBV5-1 to TRBJ2-7, with 9 bases matching TRBD1. Trimming removed 0 bases from V and 4 bases from J; junction bases left unmatched: 5. Germline values: CDR1 SGHRS, CDR2 YFSETQ. CDR3 size: 15 residues. The CDR3 is CASSLATGGGYEQYF. DNA for the CDR3: TGCGCCAGCAGCTTGGCGACAGGGGGAGGATACGAGCAGTACTTC.

The V call is TRBV6-5, the J call TRBJ2-1; TRBD2 matches 10 bases. V trimming: 2 bases; J trimming: 7 bases; junction bases outside the gene matches: 5. There are 15 residues in the CDR3. Germline V gene lookup returns CDR1 MNHEY and CDR2 SVGAGI. The CDR3 reads CASSYVASGGNEQFF. The CDR3 DNA sequence: TGTGCCAGCAGTTACGTGGCTAGCGGGGGTAATGAGCAGTTCTTC.

Many counts were recorded for this clonotype. In DNA, the CDR3 is TGCGCCAGCAGCTTGGGAGGGACCCAGCCCCAGCATTTT. Translation: CASSLGGTQPQHF. The V gene is TRBV5-1, the J gene TRBJ1-5, with D tentatively TRBD1 (5 bases). V dropped 0 bases and J dropped 7 bases, with 8 bases sitting between them. Germline V gives CDR1 SGHRS, CDR2 YFSETQ. The CDR3 spans 13 residues.

This clonotype showed up just a few times. J is TRBJ2-7 and V is TRBV3-1, with 10 bases lining up with TRBD2. Losses at the gene ends were 6 bases for V and 5 bases for J; bases not matched to a gene: 10. This CDR3 region has 15 residues. Germline V lookup: CDR1 LGHDT, CDR2 YNNKEL (reference sequence). The CDR3 loop reads CASRAGGLIVHEQYF. The CDR3 nucleotides are TGTGCCAGCAGAGCGGGGGGGCTTATTGTCCACGAGCAGTACTTC.

This clonotype was observed a few times. The chain combines TRBV5-5 with TRBJ1-5; TRBD1 might be the D (6 bases). In germline, CDR1 is SGHKS, CDR2 YYEKEE (reference sequence). This CDR3 is built from 15 residues. V was shortened by 5 bases and J by 6 bases, with 18 bases between the two germline ends. The chain's CDR3 is CASSLGTGQAQPQHF. CDR3 nucleotides: TGTGCCAGCAGTCTTGGTACAGGGCAGGCTCAGCCCCAGCATTTT.

This rearrangement joins TRBV7-2 to TRBJ1-2, with D uncertain. The CDR3 runs 14 residues. Trimming shortened V by 1 base and J by 7 bases, and 13 bases separated the two germline ends. CDR1 and CDR2 from the germline V gene are SGHTA and FQGNSA. DNA of the CDR3: TGTGCCAGCAGCTTAGGGATTAAGGGATCTGGCTACACCTTC. The encoded protein is CASSLGIKGSGYTF.

The sample holds a few counts of this clonotype. This chain connects TRBV3-1 to TRBJ1-4, with D possibly being TRBD1 (6 bases). The germline CDR1 and CDR2 sequences are LGHDT and YNNKEL (reference sequence). The CDR3 length is 16 residues. V lost 1 base, J lost 4 bases, and 13 bases lay in between. The CDR3 nucleotides read TGTGCCAGCAGCCAAGGGCTCGCAGGGGTTAATGAAAAACTGTTTTTT. This encodes CASSQGLAGVNEKLFF. The complete variable domain, with remaining parts taken from reference TRBV3-1 and TRBJ1-4, reads DTAVSQTPKYLVTQMGNDKSIKCEQNLGHDTMYWYKQDSKKFLKIMFSYNNKELIINETVPNRFSPKSPDKAHLNLHINSLELGDSAVYFCASSQGLAGVNEKLFFGSGTQLSVL.

This chain's CDR3 is CASSRGTEYNQPQHF. Written as DNA, the CDR3 is TGTGCTAGTTCGAGAGGGACGGAGTACAATCAGCCCCAGCATTTT. The chain links TRBV12-5 to TRBJ1-5, with D perhaps TRBD1 (5 bases). V lost 8 bases to trimming and J lost 3 bases, with 17 bases between them. The V gene's germline CDR1 is LGHNT and CDR2 FRNRAP. The length of the CDR3 is 15 residues.

This clonotype was counted only a few times. The chain carries TRBV7-2 and TRBJ2-5, with a possible D match to TRBD1 (5 bases). Germline V lookup: CDR1 SGHTA, CDR2 FQGNSA. The CDR3 is 14 residues long. Deletions cut 0 bases from V and 5 bases from J, with 10 bases between. For the CDR3, the DNA is TGTGCCAGCAGCTTAGCCCAGGGCCACGAGACCCAGTACTTC. Residues: CASSLAQGHETQYF.

This clonotype was counted a few times. The chain uses TRBV5-1 and TRBJ2-7, with 8 bases fitting TRBD2. The CDR3 runs to 16 residues. V lost 0 bases to trimming and J lost 2 bases; unmatched junction nucleotides: 7. Germline values: CDR1 SGHRS, CDR2 YFSETQ. The CDR3 loop reads CASSLASSGRTYEQYF. The CDR3 coding sequence is TGCGCCAGCAGCTTGGCCTCTAGCGGGCGTACCTACGAGCAGTACTTC.

The chain joins TRBV9 to TRBJ2-2; D unresolved. Trimming shortened V by 0 bases and J by 4 bases, and 7 bases separated the two germline ends. Looked up from germline, CDR1 is SGDLS and CDR2 is YYNGEE. The CDR3 extends over 14 amino acids. CDR3: CASSVDLVTGELFF. The CDR3 DNA sequence: TGTGCCAGCAGCGTAGATCTAGTCACCGGGGAGCTGTTTTTT. The variable domain in full, with the rest retrieved from reference TRBV9 and TRBJ2-2, is DSGVTQTPKHLITATGQRVTLRCSPRSGDLSVYWYQQSLDQGLQFLIQYYNGEERAKGNILERFSAQQFPDLHSELNLSSLELGDSALYFCASSVDLVTGELFFGEGSRLTVL.

The rearrangement joins TRBV11-2 to TRBJ2-4; 7 nucleotides align to TRBD1. V was pared by 5 bases and J by 5 bases, with 18 bases of the junction left unmatched. Germline CDR1 is SGHAT and CDR2 is FQNNGV. The CDR3 is 18 amino acids. The CDR3 DNA reads TGTGCCAGCAGCCTCCCCGCTTCCAAGACAGGGATCCAAAACATTCAGTACTTC. This translates into CASSLPASKTGIQNIQYF.

This clonotype appeared a few times. This chain uses TRBV12-3 or TRBV12-4 with TRBJ2-3; 9 bases are shared with TRBD2. Trimming at V came to 5 bases and at J to 10 bases, leaving 16 bases not matched to a gene. CDR3 size: 16 residues. The DNA of the CDR3 is TGTGCCAGCAGTCCCTGGGGGGGCGGCGGGGGGGGATCGCAGTATTTT. Translation: CASSPWGGGGGGSQYF.